This T cell receptor beta chain is from a study of T cell changes during pregnancy in multiple sclerosis. V was clipped by 11 bases and J by 6 bases; unmatched bases: 10. The CDR3 sequence is 13 residues long. Germline lookup yields CDR1 MNHNS and CDR2 SASEGT. Clones were sequenced by immunoSEQ multiplex PCR, and TCRdb holds only the in-frame ones, with some missing. The table includes under 35,000 clones, roughly nine tenths detected once. The material was CD8+ T cells from peripheral blood mononuclear cells, obtained before pregnancy. The TCR comes from a female donor with multiple sclerosis, enrolled in a pregnancy study. V gene TRBV6-1 combines with J gene TRBJ2-1; TRBD1 matches 7 bases. The CDR3 DNA reads as TGTGCCGGAGGCTGGGACAGCTTCAATGAGCAGTTCTTC. Its translation is CAGGWDSFNEQFF.